Shown below are 27 T cell receptor beta chains from a single sample sequenced in a study of response to subunit inactivated influenza vaccine. One entry per CDR3 protein results from TCRdb running MiXCR on the RT-PCR reads. The sample shows over 800,000 distinct CDR3 sequences, 21% of them seen only once. The input for sequencing was PBMCs from blood, taken approximately 5 days after vaccination. All receptors come from a man aged 45-65 years who received an inactivated influenza vaccine.

The chain has TRBV28 and TRBJ2-4; 10 bases are a match to TRBD1. CDR1 and CDR2 from the germline V gene are MDHEN and SYDVKM. J was trimmed by 6 bases and V by 4 bases; bases with no gene match: 6. The CDR3 loop spans 15 amino acids. In DNA, the CDR3 is TGTGCCAGCAGTTCTCCGGGACAGGGGTCAAACATTCAGTACTTC. Amino acids: CASSSPGQGSNIQYF.

The CDR3 protein is CAIVDLGGYTF. CDR3 in DNA: TGTGCCATCGTGGACCTAGGCGGCTACACCTTC. This chain joins TRBV7-9 and TRBJ1-2; D is ambiguous. The CDR3 contains 11 residues. In germline, CDR1 is SEHNR, CDR2 FQNEAQ (reference sequence). Trimming left V 10 bases short and J 8 bases short, with 14 bases between.

The chain joins TRBV5-1 to TRBJ2-1, with D hard to call. The CDR3 runs 14 residues. The germline V gene has CDR1 SGHRS and CDR2 YFSETQ. Deletions cut 0 bases from V and 2 bases from J, with 6 bases between. CDR3 protein: CASSLAVPYNEQFF. CDR3 nucleotide sequence: TGCGCCAGCAGCTTGGCTGTTCCCTACAATGAGCAGTTCTTC.

The genes are TRBV3-1 and TRBJ2-5, with 8 bases that match TRBD2. The CDR3 is 15 residues long. Germline values: CDR1 LGHDT, CDR2 YNNKEL (reference sequence). Unmatched junction bases numbered 11, after V lost 6 bases and J lost 5 bases. The CDR3 protein is CASSLSAGAGETQYF. CDR3 DNA: TGTGCCAGCAGTCTATCAGCGGGAGCGGGGGAGACCCAGTACTTC.

The chain carries TRBV19 and TRBJ1-5; 7 positions match TRBD1. There are 15 residues in the CDR3. Germline-derived CDR1 and CDR2 are LNHDA and SQIVND (reference sequence). V shed 6 bases and J 1 base; nucleotides not matched to a gene: 6. The CDR3 bases are TGTGCCAGTAGGACGACAGGGTTCAGCAATCAGCCCCAGCATTTT. Amino acid sequence: CASRTTGFSNQPQHF.

In this sample, this clonotype turned up a few times. CDR3 protein: CASSQDSGSNQPQHF. CDR3 DNA sequence: TGTGCCAGCAGCCAAGATTCCGGGAGCAATCAGCCCCAGCATTTT. The gene calls are TRBV3-1 and TRBJ1-5; D gene uncertain. V was clipped by 0 bases and J by 1 base, with 7 bases between them. Germline CDR1 LGHDT, CDR2 YNNKEL (reference sequence). The CDR3 extends over 15 amino acids.

The V gene is TRBV6-2 or TRBV6-3, the J gene TRBJ2-1; 11 nucleotides match TRBD2. The V gene's germline CDR1 is MNHEY and CDR2 SVGEGT. V shed 0 bases and J 3 bases; nucleotides not matched to a gene: 4. The CDR3 contains 17 residues. CDR3 nucleotide sequence: TGTGCCAGCAGTTACTCGACTAGCGGGACCCACTACAATGAGCAGTTCTTC. Encoded protein: CASSYSTSGTHYNEQFF.

V gene TRBV28 combines with J gene TRBJ2-3; D gene ambiguous. Trimming took off 3 bases at V and 2 bases at J, with 6 bases between the two ends. Germline CDR1 and CDR2: MDHEN and SYDVKM. This CDR3 spans 13 amino acids. CDR3 in DNA: TGTGCCAGCAGTTTGTTAATCACAGATACGCAGTATTTT. Its protein is CASSLLITDTQYF.

This clonotype was detected a few times. This chain connects TRBV5-5 to TRBJ2-7; 8 bases align to TRBD1. Trimming took 2 bases from V and 4 from J; bases not matched to a gene: 5. Germline CDR1 is SGHKS and CDR2 is YYEKEE (reference sequence). The CDR3 is 14 residues long. CDR3 amino acids: CASSFAQGAYEQYF. For the CDR3, the DNA is TGTGCCAGCAGCTTTGCCCAGGGGGCTTACGAGCAGTACTTC.

The chain recombines TRBV7-2 with TRBJ2-3; the D is unclear. V lost 5 bases and J lost 6, with 15 bases in between. The germline CDR1 and CDR2 sequences are SGHTA and FQGNSA. The CDR3 is made up of 14 amino acids. The CDR3 DNA follows: TGTGCCAGCAGCGACTCCCCGGGCAGGGATACGCAGTATTTT. This codes for CASSDSPGRDTQYF.

This clonotype was observed once. The chain has TRBV20-1 and TRBJ2-7, with 12 bases matching TRBD2. The trim removed 3 bases at V and 4 bases at J, leaving 7 bases unmatched. The CDR3 runs to 15 residues. Looked up from germline, CDR1 is DFQATT and CDR2 is SNEGSKA (reference sequence). The CDR3 DNA is TGCAGTGCTAGTGGTCGACTAGCGGGAGTGTACGAGCAGTACTTC. Translating gives CSASGRLAGVYEQYF.

The CDR3 region has the DNA TGCAGCCCCCCGGATACGCAGTATTTT. Its translation is CSPPDTQYF. The chain carries TRBV20-1 and TRBJ2-3; D remains unclear. The germline V gene encodes CDR1 DFQATT and CDR2 SNEGSKA (reference sequence). There are 9 residues in the CDR3.

This clonotype has just a few counts. V and J are TRBV18 and TRBJ1-1; D ambiguous. CDR3 size: 15 residues. The V end was cut by 1 base, the J end by 7 bases, with 16 bases between. Germline CDR1 is KGHSH and CDR2 is LQKENI. CDR3 sequence (DNA): TGTGCCAGCTCACCACAAAGCAGGCAGGTGGGTGAAGCTTTCTTT. Its protein product is CASSPQSRQVGEAFF.

This clonotype was counted between two and nine times. The genes are TRBV11-1 and TRBJ2-3, with 10 bases aligning to TRBD2. The V gene end was trimmed by 3 bases and the J gene end by 3 bases; junction bases not matched to a gene: 12. This CDR3 comprises 18 residues. CDR1 is SGHAT and CDR2 is FQDESV in the germline V gene (reference sequence). The CDR3 reads CASSFAFRSGGATDTQYF. The CDR3 nucleotides read TGTGCCAGCAGCTTCGCGTTTCGGAGCGGGGGGGCGACAGATACGCAGTATTTT.

This chain uses TRBV18 with TRBJ2-7, with 12 bases fitting TRBD2. This CDR3 has 17 amino acids. The germline V gene encodes CDR1 KGHSH and CDR2 LQKENI. Trimming removed 1 base from V and 1 base from J; junction bases left unmatched: 5. The CDR3 sequence is CASSPRASGRGSYEQYF. The CDR3 nucleotides are TGTGCCAGCTCACCACGGGCTAGCGGGAGGGGATCCTACGAGCAGTACTTC.

This clonotype occurred a few times. The V call is TRBV6-2 or TRBV6-3, the J call TRBJ1-6; tentatively, D is TRBD1 (5 bases). CDR3 length equals 16 residues. Trimming took 0 bases from V and 8 from J, leaving 14 bases between them. Per the germline V gene, CDR1 is MNHEY and CDR2 is SVGEGT. CDR3 in amino acids: CASSYSAGTFYSPLHF. The CDR3 DNA reads as TGTGCCAGCAGTTACTCGGCCGGGACCTTCTATTCACCCCTCCACTTT.

This clonotype was detected only a few times. This rearrangement joins TRBV29-1 to TRBJ2-2; a weak D match, TRBD2 (5 bases). The CDR3 is made up of 12 amino acids. Trimming took 6 bases from V and 5 from J, leaving 10 bases between them. Germline V gene data show CDR1 as SQVTM and CDR2 as ANQGSEA. Here the CDR3 DNA reads TGCAGCGTGACCGGCGGGACCGGGGAGCTGTTTTTT. Its translation: CSVTGGTGELFF.

The chain has TRBV20-1 and TRBJ2-1; D gene ambiguous. Trimming took off 0 bases at V and 0 bases at J, with 12 bases between the two ends. The CDR3 runs to 16 residues. CDR1 DFQATT and CDR2 SNEGSKA come from the germline V gene (reference sequence). The CDR3 DNA sequence: TGCAGTGCTAGAGATCCTGATGGGTTCTCCTACAATGAGCAGTTCTTC. Residues: CSARDPDGFSYNEQFF.

The rearrangement joins TRBV7-4 to TRBJ2-7; no definite D call. This CDR3 has 12 residues. CDR1 and CDR2 (germline): SGHVT, SQSDAQ. V was pared by 5 bases and J by 4 bases, with 9 bases between. This chain's CDR3 is CASSLDKYEQYF. The CDR3 DNA reads as TGTGCCAGCAGCCTAGACAAGTACGAGCAGTACTTC.

This clonotype was detected only a few times. This chain uses TRBV20-1 with TRBJ2-5, with 8 positions matching TRBD1. The CDR3 contains 15 residues. The V gene end was trimmed by 5 bases and the J gene end by 1 base; junction bases not matched to a gene: 9. CDR1 DFQATT and CDR2 SNEGSKA come from the germline V gene (reference sequence). CDR3 nucleotide sequence: TGCAGTGCTGTCCCCGACAGGGGCCCCCAAGAGACCCAGTACTTC. Encoded protein: CSAVPDRGPQETQYF.

The chain employs TRBV6-1 and TRBJ1-1, with 11 bases aligning to TRBD1. Germline V lookup: CDR1 MNHNS, CDR2 SASEGT. The CDR3 has 15 amino acids. V gave up 7 bases and J gave up 6 bases; unmatched junction bases: 10. In nucleotides, the CDR3 is TGTGCCAGCACTCGAAGGGGGGACAGGGGGTCTGAAGCTTTCTTT. It codes for CASTRRGDRGSEAFF.

This clonotype turned up a few times. This sequence joins TRBV6-1 and TRBJ1-5; a possible D gene is TRBD1 (5 bases). The CDR3 contains 17 residues. CDR1 is MNHNS, CDR2 SASEGT, per germline. V lost 2 bases and J lost 1, with 15 bases in between. The CDR3 loop is CASSEWPQGQSNQPQHF. The CDR3 DNA reads TGTGCCAGCAGTGAATGGCCTCAGGGCCAAAGCAATCAGCCCCAGCATTTT.

This clonotype was detected a few times. This chain joins TRBV5-1 and TRBJ2-1; 7 bases align to TRBD2. Per germline, CDR1 SGHRS and CDR2 YFSETQ. V dropped 4 bases and J dropped 5; count of bases not matched to a gene: 6. This CDR3 is built from 14 residues. DNA for the CDR3: TGCGCCAGCAGCCTGCCCGGGACTAACAATGAGCAGTTCTTC. Protein: CASSLPGTNNEQFF.

This chain joins TRBV7-9 and TRBJ1-1; no clear D gene. V dropped 0 bases and J dropped 1 base, with 6 bases sitting between them. Germline assignment: CDR1 SEHNR and CDR2 FQNEAQ (reference sequence). The CDR3 is 14 residues long. CDR3 DNA sequence: TGTGCCAGCAGCTTAGCGTTGAGGAACACTGAAGCTTTCTTT. Translation gives CASSLALRNTEAFF.

This clonotype was found a few times. The DNA of the CDR3 is TGCGCCAGCAGGGCCACTAGCGGGGGGTCCACAGATACGCAGTATTTT. Its protein is CASRATSGGSTDTQYF. This chain joins TRBV10-2 and TRBJ2-3, with 12 bases aligning to TRBD2. The CDR3 totals 16 residues. The V gene end was trimmed by 6 bases and the J gene end by 2 bases; junction bases not matched to a gene: 6. Germline-derived CDR1 and CDR2 are WSHSY and SAAADI.

The CDR3 protein is CASLVGTSNNEQFF. CDR3 nucleotide sequence: TGTGCCAGCCTGGTCGGGACTAGCAACAATGAGCAGTTCTTC. The chain is built from TRBV12-3 or TRBV12-4 and TRBJ2-1; 9 nucleotides align to TRBD2. V lost 8 bases and J lost 5; bases outside the gene matches: 7. The CDR3 extends over 14 amino acids.

The chain uses TRBV5-6 and TRBJ2-7; 10 positions agree with TRBD2. There are 17 residues in the CDR3. Germline V gene data show CDR1 as SGHDT and CDR2 as YYEEEE. After removal of 4 bases from V and 2 bases from J, the junction contained 12 bases not matched to a gene. The CDR3: CASSLLAGDLFPYEQYF. The CDR3 bases are TGTGCCAGCAGCCTGCTAGCGGGAGATCTCTTCCCCTACGAGCAGTACTTC.